This T cell receptor (beta chain) was captured by sequencing in a study of human T cells and chemical hapten exposure. As for the study in general: Patients' scalps got diphenylcyclopropenone weekly throughout the roughly 25-week study. Patients, mostly women, had alopecia areata, alopecia totalis or alopecia universalis. Yields of TCR per sample differed, chiefly owing to small differences in pooled library volume.

Germline V gives CDR1 SEHNR, CDR2 FQNEAQ (reference sequence). The length of the CDR3 is 15 residues. V trimming: 5 bases; J trimming: 11 bases; junction bases outside the gene matches: 14. Time point denoted: pre-sensitization, week 0. Treatment noted: therapeutic diphenylcyclopropenone sensitization with weekly scalp DPC. TCRdb re-called the RACE reads with MiXCR, one entry per CDR3 protein. The repertoire holds tens of thousands of distinct CDR3 sequences, with around 11% as singletons. The chain links TRBV7-9 to TRBJ2-1; 8 positions match TRBD2. The sample consisted of whole blood, taken in connection with sensitization to the hapten diphenylcyclopropenone (DPC). The origin of this receptor is a woman between 40 and 50 years old with alopecia areata. Some clones in this sample may be carry-over from other donors' samples. The CDR3 region has the DNA TGTGCCAGCAGCCGGGCGGGAGGAATTACAATGAAGCAGTTCTTC. Protein product: CASSRAGGITMKQFF.